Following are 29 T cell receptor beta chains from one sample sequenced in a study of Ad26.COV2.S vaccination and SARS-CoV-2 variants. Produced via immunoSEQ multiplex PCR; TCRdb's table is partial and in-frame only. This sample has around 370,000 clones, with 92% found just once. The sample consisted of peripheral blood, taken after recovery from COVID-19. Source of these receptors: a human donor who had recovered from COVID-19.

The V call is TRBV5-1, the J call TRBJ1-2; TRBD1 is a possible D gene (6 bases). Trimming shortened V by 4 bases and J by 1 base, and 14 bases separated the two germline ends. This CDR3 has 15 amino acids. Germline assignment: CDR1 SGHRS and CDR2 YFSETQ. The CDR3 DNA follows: TGCGCCAGCAGCACGCCGGACAGTCGTAACTATGGCTACACCTTC. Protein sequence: CASSTPDSRNYGYTF. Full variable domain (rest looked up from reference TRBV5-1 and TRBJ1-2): KAGVTQTPRYLIKTRGQQVTLSCSPISGHRSVSWYQQTPGQGLQFLFEYFSETQRNKGNFPGRFSGRQFSNSRSEMNVSTLELGDSALYLCASSTPDSRNYGYTFGSGTRLTVV.

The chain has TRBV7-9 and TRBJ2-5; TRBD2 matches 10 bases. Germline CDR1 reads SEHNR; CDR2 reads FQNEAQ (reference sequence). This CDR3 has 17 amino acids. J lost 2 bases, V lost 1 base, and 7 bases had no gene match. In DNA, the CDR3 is TGTGCCAGCAGCTTAGGTGTTAGCGGGGGGTCACAAGAGACCCAGTACTTC. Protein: CASSLGVSGGSQETQYF.

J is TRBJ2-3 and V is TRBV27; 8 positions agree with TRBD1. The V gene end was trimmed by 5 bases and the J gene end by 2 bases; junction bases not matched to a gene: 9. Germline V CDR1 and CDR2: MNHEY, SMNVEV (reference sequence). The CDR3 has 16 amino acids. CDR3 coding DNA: TGTGCCAGCAGTGAACAACAGGGGGTTTACACAGATACGCAGTATTTT. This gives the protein CASSEQQGVYTDTQYF.

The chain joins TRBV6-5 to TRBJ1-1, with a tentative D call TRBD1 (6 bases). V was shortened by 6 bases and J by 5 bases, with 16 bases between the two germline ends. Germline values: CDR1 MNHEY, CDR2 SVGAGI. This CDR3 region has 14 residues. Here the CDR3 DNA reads TGTGCCAGCAGCCTCAACCAACAGGGTACTGAAGCTTTCTTT. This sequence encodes CASSLNQQGTEAFF.

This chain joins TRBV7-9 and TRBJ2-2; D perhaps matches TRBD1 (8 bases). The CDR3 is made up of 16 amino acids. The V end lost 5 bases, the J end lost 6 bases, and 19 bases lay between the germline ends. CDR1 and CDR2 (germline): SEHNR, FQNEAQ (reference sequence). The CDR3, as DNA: TGTGCCAGCAGCCCTTGGACAGGGAGGGTACCCGGGGAGCTGTTTTTT. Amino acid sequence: CASSPWTGRVPGELFF.

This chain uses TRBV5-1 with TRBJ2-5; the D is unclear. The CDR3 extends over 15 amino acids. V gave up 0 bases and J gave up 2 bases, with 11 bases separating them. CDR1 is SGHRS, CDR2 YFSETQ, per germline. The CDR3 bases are TGCGCCAGCAGCTTGGAGTTGGGGTATCAAGAGACCCAGTACTTC. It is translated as CASSLELGYQETQYF. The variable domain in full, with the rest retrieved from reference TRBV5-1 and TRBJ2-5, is KAGVTQTPRYLIKTRGQQVTLSCSPISGHRSVSWYQQTPGQGLQFLFEYFSETQRNKGNFPGRFSGRQFSNSRSEMNVSTLELGDSALYLCASSLELGYQETQYFGPGTRLLVL.

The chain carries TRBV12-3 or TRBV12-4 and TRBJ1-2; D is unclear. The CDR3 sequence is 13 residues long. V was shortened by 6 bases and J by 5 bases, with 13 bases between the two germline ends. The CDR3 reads CASSLGPGYGYTF. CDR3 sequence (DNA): TGTGCCAGCAGCCTTGGTCCCGGATATGGCTACACCTTC.

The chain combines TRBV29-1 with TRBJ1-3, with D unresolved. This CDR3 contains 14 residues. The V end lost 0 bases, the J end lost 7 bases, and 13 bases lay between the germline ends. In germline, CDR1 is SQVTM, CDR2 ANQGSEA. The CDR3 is CSVEDVMAGNTIYF. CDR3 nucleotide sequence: TGCAGCGTTGAAGACGTAATGGCGGGTAACACCATATATTTT.

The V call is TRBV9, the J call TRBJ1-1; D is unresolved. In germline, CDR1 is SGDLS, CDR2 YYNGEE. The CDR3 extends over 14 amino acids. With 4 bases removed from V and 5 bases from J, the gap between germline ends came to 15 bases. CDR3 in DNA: TGTGCCAGCAGCCCTGGGGATTCTAGGACTGAAGCTTTCTTT. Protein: CASSPGDSRTEAFF.

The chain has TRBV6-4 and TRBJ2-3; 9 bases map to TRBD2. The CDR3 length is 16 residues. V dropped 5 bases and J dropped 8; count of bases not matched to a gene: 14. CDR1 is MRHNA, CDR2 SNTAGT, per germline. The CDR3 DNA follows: TGTGCCAGCAGTCCGAGCGGGGGGAGATTGGGAGGTACGCAGTATTTT. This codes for CASSPSGGRLGGTQYF.

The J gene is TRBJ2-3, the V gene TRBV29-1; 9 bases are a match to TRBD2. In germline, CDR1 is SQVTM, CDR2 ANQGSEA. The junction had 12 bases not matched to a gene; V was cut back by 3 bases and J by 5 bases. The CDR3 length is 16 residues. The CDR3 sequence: CSVDPSGRGGRDTQYF. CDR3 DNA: TGCAGCGTTGACCCTTCGGGGCGGGGGGGCCGAGATACGCAGTATTTT.

CDR3 amino acids: CASSPMVPQGRYEQYF. The CDR3 nucleotides read TGTGCCAGCTCACCAATGGTTCCCCAGGGCCGGTACGAGCAGTACTTC. V usage is TRBV18 and J usage is TRBJ2-7; perhaps TRBD1 as D (5 bases). Per germline, CDR1 KGHSH and CDR2 LQKENI. The CDR3 consists of 16 residues. V was trimmed by 2 bases and J by 4 bases, leaving 18 bases between them.

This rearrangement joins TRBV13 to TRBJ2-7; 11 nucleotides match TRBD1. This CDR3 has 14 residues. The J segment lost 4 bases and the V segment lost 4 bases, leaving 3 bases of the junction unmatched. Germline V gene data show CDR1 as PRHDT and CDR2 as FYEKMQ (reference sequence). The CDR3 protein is CASSSGDRGYEQYF. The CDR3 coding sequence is TGTGCCAGCAGCTCCGGGGACAGGGGGTACGAGCAGTACTTC.

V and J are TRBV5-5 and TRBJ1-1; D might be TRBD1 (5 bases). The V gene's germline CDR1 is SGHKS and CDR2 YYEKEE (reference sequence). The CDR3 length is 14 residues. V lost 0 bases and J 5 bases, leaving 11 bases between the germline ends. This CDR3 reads CASSLGGRGTEAFF. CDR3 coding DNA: TGTGCCAGCAGCTTGGGGGGCCGGGGGACTGAAGCTTTCTTT.

This CDR3 reads CASSQDLGDRTYEQYF. The CDR3 DNA reads TGTGCCAGCAGCCAAGATCTTGGGGACCGGACCTACGAGCAGTACTTC. The chain combines TRBV3-1 (or the pseudogene TRBV3-2) with TRBJ2-7; D possibly uses TRBD1 or TRBD2 (5 bases each). The CDR3 is 16 amino acids. V was pared by 0 bases and J by 2 bases, with 14 bases between. CDR1 is LGHDT, CDR2 YNNKEL, per germline (reference sequence).

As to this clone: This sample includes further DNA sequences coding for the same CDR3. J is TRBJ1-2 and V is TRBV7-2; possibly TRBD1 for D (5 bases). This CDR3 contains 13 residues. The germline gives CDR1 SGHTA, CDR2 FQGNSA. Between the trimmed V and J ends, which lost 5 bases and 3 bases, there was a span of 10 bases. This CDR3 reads CASSPGTDYGYTF. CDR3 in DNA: TGTGCCAGCAGCCCCGGGACGGACTATGGCTACACCTTC.

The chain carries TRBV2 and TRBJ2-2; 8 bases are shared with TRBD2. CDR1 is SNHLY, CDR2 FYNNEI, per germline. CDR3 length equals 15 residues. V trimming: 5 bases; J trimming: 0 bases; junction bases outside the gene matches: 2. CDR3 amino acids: CASSSGGANTGELFF. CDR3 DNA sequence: TGTGCCAGCAGTTCCGGGGGGGCGAACACCGGGGAGCTGTTTTTT.

CDR3 in amino acids: CASSAQPGQPQHF. CDR3 DNA: TGTGCCAGCAGCGCACAGCCCGGTCAGCCCCAGCATTTT. V is TRBV9 and J is TRBJ1-5; D gene ambiguous. Germline V gene sequence: CDR1 SGDLS, CDR2 YYNGEE. Trimming cost V 3 bases and J 6 bases, with 10 bases left between them. This CDR3 region has 13 residues. Based on the CDR3 plus reference TRBV9 and TRBJ1-5, the full variable domain is DSGVTQTPKHLITATGQRVTLRCSPRSGDLSVYWYQQSLDQGLQFLIQYYNGEERAKGNILERFSAQQFPDLHSELNLSSLELGDSALYFCASSAQPGQPQHFGDGTRLSIL.

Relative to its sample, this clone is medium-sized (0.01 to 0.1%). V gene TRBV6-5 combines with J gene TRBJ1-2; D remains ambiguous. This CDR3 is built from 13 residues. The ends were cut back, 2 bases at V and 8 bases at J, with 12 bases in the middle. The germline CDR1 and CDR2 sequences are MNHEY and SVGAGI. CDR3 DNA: TGTGCCAGCAGTTACGGTAGGTTGCGGGGCTACACCTTC. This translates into CASSYGRLRGYTF.

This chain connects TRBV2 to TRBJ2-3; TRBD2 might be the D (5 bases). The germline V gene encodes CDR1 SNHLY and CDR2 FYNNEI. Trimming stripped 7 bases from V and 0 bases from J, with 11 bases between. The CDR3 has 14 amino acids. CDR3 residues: CASTGFTSTDTQYF. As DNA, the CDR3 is TGTGCCAGCACGGGGTTTACTAGCACAGATACGCAGTATTTT.

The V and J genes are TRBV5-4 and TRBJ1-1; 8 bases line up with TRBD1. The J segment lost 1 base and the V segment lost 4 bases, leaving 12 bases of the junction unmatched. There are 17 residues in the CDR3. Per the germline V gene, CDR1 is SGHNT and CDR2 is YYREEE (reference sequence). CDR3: CASSPDRVRGPNTEAFF. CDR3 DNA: TGTGCCAGCAGCCCGGACAGGGTAAGAGGGCCGAACACTGAAGCTTTCTTT.

CDR3 amino acids: CASSPDRGRGYTF. Here the CDR3 DNA reads TGTGCCAGCAGCCCCGACAGGGGGCGCGGCTACACCTTC. V and J are TRBV5-6 and TRBJ1-2; 10 positions match TRBD1. Germline V gene data show CDR1 as SGHDT and CDR2 as YYEEEE. This CDR3 region has 13 residues. The trim removed 4 bases at V and 8 bases at J, leaving 5 bases unmatched.

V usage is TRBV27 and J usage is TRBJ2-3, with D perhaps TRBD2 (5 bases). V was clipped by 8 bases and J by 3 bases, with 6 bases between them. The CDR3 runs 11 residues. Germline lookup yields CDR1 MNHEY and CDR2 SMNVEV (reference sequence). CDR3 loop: CASRGTDTQYF. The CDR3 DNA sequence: TGTGCCAGCCGGGGAACAGATACGCAGTATTTT.

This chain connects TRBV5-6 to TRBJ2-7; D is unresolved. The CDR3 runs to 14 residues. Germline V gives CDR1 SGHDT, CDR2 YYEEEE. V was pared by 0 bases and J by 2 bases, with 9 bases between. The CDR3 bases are TGTGCCAGCAGCTTGGGGCGTTCCACCTACGAGCAGTACTTC. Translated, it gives CASSLGRSTYEQYF. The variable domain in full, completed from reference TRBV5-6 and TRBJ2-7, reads DAGVTQSPTHLIKTRGQQVTLRCSPKSGHDTVSWYQQALGQGPQFIFQYYEEEERQRGNFPDRFSGHQFPNYSSELNVNALLLGDSALYLCASSLGRSTYEQYFGPGTRLTVT.

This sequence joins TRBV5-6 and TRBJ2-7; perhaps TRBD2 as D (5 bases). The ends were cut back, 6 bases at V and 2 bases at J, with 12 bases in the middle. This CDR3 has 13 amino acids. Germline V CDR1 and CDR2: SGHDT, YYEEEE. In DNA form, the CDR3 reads TGTGCCAGCACGGACTTTACTGCCTACGAGCAGTACTTC. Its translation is CASTDFTAYEQYF.

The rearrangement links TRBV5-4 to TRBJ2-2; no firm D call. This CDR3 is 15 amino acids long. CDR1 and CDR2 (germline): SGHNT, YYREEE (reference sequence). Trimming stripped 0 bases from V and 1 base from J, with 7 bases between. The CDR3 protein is CASSLDFLNTGELFF. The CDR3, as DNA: TGTGCCAGCAGCTTGGATTTCCTGAACACCGGGGAGCTGTTTTTT.

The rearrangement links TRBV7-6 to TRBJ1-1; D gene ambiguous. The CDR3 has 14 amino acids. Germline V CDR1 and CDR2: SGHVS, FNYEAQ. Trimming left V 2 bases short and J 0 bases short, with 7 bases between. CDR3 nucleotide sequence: TGTGCCAGCAGCTTACGGGAAATGAACACTGAAGCTTTCTTT. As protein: CASSLREMNTEAFF.

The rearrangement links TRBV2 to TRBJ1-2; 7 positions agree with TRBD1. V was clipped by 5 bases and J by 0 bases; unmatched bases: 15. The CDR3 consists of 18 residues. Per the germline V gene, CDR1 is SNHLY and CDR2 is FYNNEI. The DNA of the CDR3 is TGTGCCAGCAGTCCCAGGAATGGCAGGGGGGAAACTAACTATGGCTACACCTTC. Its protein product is CASSPRNGRGETNYGYTF. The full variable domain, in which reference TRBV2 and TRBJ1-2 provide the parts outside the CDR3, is EPEVTQTPSHQVTQMGQEVILRCVPISNHLYFYWYRQILGQKVEFLVSFYNNEISEKSEIFDDQFSVERPDGSNFTLKIRSTKLEDSAMYFCASSPRNGRGETNYGYTFGSGTRLTVV.

This CDR3 reads CASSAPGTGGGNEQFF. CDR3 bases: TGTGCCAGCAGCGCACCCGGGACAGGGGGCGGCAATGAGCAGTTCTTC. The V call is TRBV9, the J call TRBJ2-1; 12 bases align to TRBD1. This CDR3 contains 16 residues. With 3 bases clipped from V and 6 bases from J, the junction kept 7 bases outside the gene matches. The germline V gene has CDR1 SGDLS and CDR2 YYNGEE.